These 31 T cell receptor beta chains were sequenced from one sample in a study of T-cell memory formation after mild COVID-19. TCRdb fed the 5' RACE reads into MiXCR, producing one record per CDR3 protein. The sample has 250,000 to 300,000 distinct CDR3 sequences, around 15% seen once. Sequenced material: PBMCs or a T cell subset sorted from them (not recorded which). These receptors all stem from a man younger than 35 who had mild COVID-19 (a few samples of this study predate the infection). Cell type and time point are not known.

V and J are TRBV6-5 and TRBJ2-3, with 10 bases aligning to TRBD1. The CDR3 length is 14 residues. The V gene end was trimmed by 0 bases and the J gene end by 6 bases; junction bases not matched to a gene: 0. Germline V gene lookup returns CDR1 MNHEY and CDR2 SVGAGI. In DNA form, the CDR3 reads TGTGCCAGCAGTTACTCGGGACAGGGGGATACGCAGTATTTT. This encodes CASSYSGQGDTQYF.

The chain is built from TRBV20-1 and TRBJ1-6; D remains ambiguous. Per germline, CDR1 DFQATT and CDR2 SNEGSKA (reference sequence). This CDR3 contains 16 residues. V was shortened by 0 bases and J by 0 bases, with 9 bases between the two germline ends. The CDR3 nucleotides are TGCAGTGCTAGAGATGTGGGGAGCTCCTATAATTCACCCCTCCACTTT. Protein sequence: CSARDVGSSYNSPLHF.

This clonotype was picked up a small number of times. The V gene is TRBV7-2, the J gene TRBJ2-1; D not resolved. Germline CDR1 and CDR2: SGHTA and FQGNSA. The ends were cut back, 5 bases at V and 8 bases at J, with 10 bases in the middle. The CDR3 has 12 amino acids. CDR3 DNA: TGTGCCAGCAGCCCACGCAGGTATGAGCAGTTCTTC. Encoded protein: CASSPRRYEQFF. Based on the CDR3 plus reference TRBV7-2 and TRBJ2-1, the full variable domain is GAGVSQSPSNKVTEKGKDVELRCDPISGHTALYWYRQSLGQGLEFLIYFQGNSAPDKSGLPSDRFSAERTGGSVSTLTIQRTQQEDSAVYLCASSPRRYEQFFGPGTRLTVL.

Comment on this clonotype: At one end, the junction sequence differs from germline, possibly due to a read error. J is TRBJ2-3 and V is TRBV5-6, with D possibly TRBD2 on 6 matching bases. Germline values: CDR1 SGHDT, CDR2 YYEEEE. This CDR3 is built from 16 residues. The CDR3 loop is CASSLAGGTSTDTQYF. The CDR3 coding sequence is TGCGCCAGCAGCTTGGCCGGGGGTACTAGCACAGATACGCAGTATTTT.

This clonotype was detected a few times. This chain uses TRBV20-1 with TRBJ2-7; D is uncertain. The CDR3 extends over 13 amino acids. Trimming took 3 bases from V and 0 from J, leaving 9 bases between them. Germline V gene sequence: CDR1 DFQATT, CDR2 SNEGSKA (reference sequence). The chain's CDR3 is CSARAESSYEQYV. In DNA form, the CDR3 reads TGCAGTGCTAGGGCAGAATCCTCCTACGAGCAGTACGTC.

This clonotype showed up just a few times. The gene calls are TRBV6-2 or TRBV6-3 and TRBJ2-7; D is uncertain. The CDR3 is made up of 15 amino acids. Germline V gene lookup returns CDR1 MNHEY and CDR2 SVGEGT. V was clipped by 6 bases and J by 0 bases, with 15 bases between them. CDR3 DNA: TGTGCCAGCAGCGCCATCAGCCTTAGCTCCTACGAGCAGTACTTC. Translation: CASSAISLSSYEQYF.

The V call is TRBV27, the J call TRBJ1-4; D gene uncertain. Trimming pared 6 bases from V and 5 bases from J, leaving 10 bases between. Per the germline V gene, CDR1 is MNHEY and CDR2 is SMNVEV (reference sequence). This CDR3 has 13 amino acids. CDR3 amino acids: CASSRSRNEKLFF. The CDR3 nucleotides are TGTGCCAGCAGCCGTAGTCGAAATGAAAAACTGTTTTTT.

This clonotype was seen a few times. The chain uses TRBV6-1 and TRBJ2-2; D not certain. V was cut by 2 bases and J by 0 bases, with 7 bases left in between. Germline CDR1 and CDR2: MNHNS and SASEGT. The CDR3 contains 15 residues. This chain's CDR3 is CASSEIAANTGELFF. CDR3 coding DNA: TGTGCCAGCAGTGAAATTGCTGCGAACACCGGGGAGCTGTTTTTT.

The chain recombines TRBV7-3 with TRBJ2-7; no clear D. This CDR3 spans 13 amino acids. Trimming pared 4 bases from V and 0 bases from J, leaving 7 bases between. CDR1 is SGHTA and CDR2 is FQGTGA in the germline V gene. CDR3 amino acids: CASSSHVSYEQYF. CDR3 coding DNA: TGTGCCAGCAGCTCACACGTCTCCTACGAGCAGTACTTC. The full variable domain, in which reference TRBV7-3 and TRBJ2-7 provide the parts outside the CDR3, is GAGVSQTPSNKVTEKGKYVELRCDPISGHTALYWYRQSLGQGPEFLIYFQGTGAADDSGLPNDRFFAVRPEGSVSTLKIQRTERGDSAVYLCASSSHVSYEQYFGPGTRLTVT.

This clonotype occurred a few times. The chain is built from TRBV6-2 or TRBV6-3 and TRBJ2-1; 11 nucleotides agree with TRBD2. V lost 4 bases, J lost 12 bases, and 11 bases stayed unmatched. Germline lookup yields CDR1 MNHEY and CDR2 SVGEGT. The CDR3 runs to 15 residues. As DNA, the CDR3 is TGTGCCAGCAGTTCTACTAGCGGGGGCTTGGGACGGCAGTTCTTC. This codes for CASSSTSGGLGRQFF.

The chain links TRBV9 to TRBJ2-7; 9 bases agree with TRBD1. The CDR3 spans 14 residues. From germline, CDR1 is SGDLS and CDR2 YYNGEE. V lost 0 bases to trimming and J lost 4 bases; unmatched junction nucleotides: 2. CDR3 DNA: TGTGCCAGCAGCGTAGGGGACAGGGTTTACGAGCAGTACTTC. Amino acids: CASSVGDRVYEQYF.

This clonotype was counted only a few times. The chain links TRBV7-2 to TRBJ2-2; the D is unclear. This CDR3 comprises 13 residues. In germline, CDR1 is SGHTA, CDR2 FQGNSA. V was cut by 2 bases and J by 6 bases, with 7 bases left in between. The CDR3 DNA is TGTGCCAGCAGCTTACACGGCTCCGGGGAGCTGTTTTTT. Protein product: CASSLHGSGELFF.

The DNA for the CDR3 is TGTGCCAGCAGCCCCCAGGGGGACTCGAGGGTAGCTTTCTTT. Its protein is CASSPQGDSRVAFF. The rearrangement uses TRBV7-2 and TRBJ1-1; 7 nucleotides line up with TRBD1. Trimming at V came to 5 bases and at J to 10 bases, leaving 13 bases not matched to a gene. Looked up from germline, CDR1 is SGHTA and CDR2 is FQGNSA. This CDR3 contains 14 residues.

This clonotype was counted between two and nine times. The rearrangement links TRBV6-5 to TRBJ1-1; D is undetermined. There are 13 residues in the CDR3. Germline CDR1 is MNHEY and CDR2 is SVGAGI. Trimming removed 4 bases from V and 5 bases from J, with 11 bases in between. CDR3 in DNA: TGTGCCAGCAGTTCCCCCATGGGGACTGAAGCTTTCTTT. This translates into CASSSPMGTEAFF.

This clonotype came up a few times. The genes are TRBV19 and TRBJ2-7; D remains unclear. The CDR3 contains 12 residues. V lost 7 bases to trimming and J lost 1 base, with 8 bases between them. Germline V gives CDR1 LNHDA, CDR2 SQIVND (reference sequence). Here the CDR3 reads CASTSSSYEQYF. The CDR3 DNA sequence: TGTGCCAGTACATCCTCATCCTACGAGCAGTACTTC.

V is TRBV13 and J is TRBJ2-7; TRBD1 matches 9 bases. CDR1 and CDR2 (germline): PRHDT, FYEKMQ (reference sequence). V dropped 1 base and J dropped 7; count of bases not matched to a gene: 8. The CDR3 spans 15 residues. The CDR3 DNA reads TGTGCCAGCAGCTTAGCCTTAGGACAGGGGCGGGAGCAGTACTTC. Protein sequence: CASSLALGQGREQYF.

The V call is TRBV6-5, the J call TRBJ2-7; D gene unclear. This CDR3 has 13 amino acids. V shed 0 bases and J shed 5 bases, with 8 bases lying between them. The germline V gene encodes CDR1 MNHEY and CDR2 SVGAGI. The CDR3 is CASSYSRVNEQYF. Written as DNA, the CDR3 is TGTGCCAGCAGTTACTCAAGGGTAAACGAGCAGTACTTC.

This chain connects TRBV4-1 to TRBJ2-2; TRBD1 matches at 9 bases. J gave up 7 bases and V 5 bases, and 8 bases lay outside the gene matches. Germline CDR1 reads MGHRA; CDR2 reads YSYEKL. The CDR3 contains 15 residues. Written as DNA, the CDR3 is TGCGCCAGCAGCGGGAACAGGGGGCTAAACGGGGAGCTGTTTTTT. This encodes CASSGNRGLNGELFF.

In this sample, this clonotype turned up many times. This chain connects TRBV5-1 to TRBJ1-6, with D unresolved. The CDR3 sequence is 15 residues long. V was clipped by 2 bases and J by 1 base, with 7 bases between them. The germline V gene encodes CDR1 SGHRS and CDR2 YFSETQ. The CDR3 DNA is TGCGCCAGCAGCTTTGCAGGATCCTATAATTCACCCCTCCACTTT. This gives the protein CASSFAGSYNSPLHF.

V usage is TRBV12-3 or TRBV12-4 and J usage is TRBJ1-2; 7 nucleotides align to TRBD1. Trimming took 6 bases from V and 4 from J; bases not matched to a gene: 8. The CDR3 is made up of 14 amino acids. The CDR3 region has the DNA TGTGCCAGCAGGACACAGGGGTCTTTCTATGGCTACACCTTC. Its protein product is CASRTQGSFYGYTF.

V gene TRBV12-3 or TRBV12-4 combines with J gene TRBJ2-3; 8 nucleotides match TRBD2. V lost 3 bases and J lost 1; bases outside the gene matches: 3. CDR3 length: 15 residues. The CDR3 nucleotides are TGTGCCAGCAGTTTTCGGGGGGGCGGCACAGATACGCAGTATTTT. Protein sequence: CASSFRGGGTDTQYF.

This clonotype came up many times. The chain links TRBV12-3 or TRBV12-4 to TRBJ2-5; perhaps TRBD1 as D (6 bases). Trimming stripped 6 bases from V and 0 bases from J, with 11 bases between. The length of the CDR3 is 14 residues. The CDR3 sequence: CASRQDRYQETQYF. As DNA, the CDR3 is TGTGCCAGCAGGCAAGACAGGTACCAAGAGACCCAGTACTTC.

J is TRBJ2-5 and V is TRBV6-5; D not certain. The V gene lost 2 bases and the J gene lost 5 bases, with 9 bases spanning the gap. There are 13 residues in the CDR3. CDR1 and CDR2 (germline): MNHEY, SVGAGI. DNA of the CDR3: TGTGCCAGCAGTTACAGGATGCAGGAGACCCAGTACTTC. This encodes CASSYRMQETQYF.

This clonotype showed up just a few times. The chain combines TRBV5-1 with TRBJ2-3; 8 bases fit TRBD1. The germline CDR1 and CDR2 sequences are SGHRS and YFSETQ. V shed 4 bases and J 3 bases; nucleotides not matched to a gene: 7. The CDR3 covers 15 residues. CDR3 in amino acids: CASSRGQGETDTQYF. For the CDR3, the DNA is TGCGCCAGCAGCCGCGGACAGGGAGAGACAGATACGCAGTATTTT.

This clonotype has more than one count but fewer than ten. CDR3 protein: CASSYRLSTEAFF. The CDR3 DNA reads as TGTGCCAGCAGTTACAGGTTGAGCACTGAAGCTTTCTTT. The V call is TRBV6-5, the J call TRBJ1-1; no clear D gene. Germline lookup yields CDR1 MNHEY and CDR2 SVGAGI. The V end was cut by 2 bases, the J end by 4 bases, with 8 bases between. The CDR3 is 13 residues long.

V and J are TRBV5-1 and TRBJ2-7; no clear D. Germline-derived CDR1 and CDR2 are SGHRS and YFSETQ. This CDR3 has 15 amino acids. V was shortened by 0 bases and J by 2 bases, with 12 bases between the two germline ends. CDR3 region: CASSLEGRNTYEQYF. Written as DNA, the CDR3 is TGCGCCAGCAGCTTGGAAGGCAGGAACACCTACGAGCAGTACTTC.

This clonotype was detected a few times. The chain combines TRBV6-5 with TRBJ1-2, with 7 bases lining up with TRBD1. This CDR3 region has 16 residues. Trimming took 6 bases from V and 2 from J; bases not matched to a gene: 12. Per the germline V gene, CDR1 is MNHEY and CDR2 is SVGAGI. The CDR3 bases are TGTGCCAGCAGCTATCTTCCGGACAGGTCCAACTATGGCTACACCTTC. Amino acid sequence: CASSYLPDRSNYGYTF.

Ten or more counts support this clonotype. The chain joins TRBV4-3 to TRBJ1-5; D is uncertain. The germline V gene has CDR1 LGHNA and CDR2 YSLEER. There are 14 residues in the CDR3. V lost 0 bases and J lost 3, with 6 bases in between. The CDR3 is CASSQDSLNQPQHF. As DNA, the CDR3 is TGCGCCAGCAGCCAAGATAGTCTCAATCAGCCCCAGCATTTT.

This clonotype was counted a few times. V is TRBV6-6 and J is TRBJ1-1, with a weak D call TRBD1 (6 bases). V dropped 4 bases and J dropped 7 bases, with 16 bases sitting between them. The CDR3 has 14 residues. CDR1 is MNHNY, CDR2 SVGAGI, per germline (reference sequence). This CDR3 reads CASSSYRETNEAFF. Here the CDR3 DNA reads TGTGCCAGCAGTTCCTACAGGGAGACGAATGAAGCTTTCTTT.

The chain employs TRBV6-6 and TRBJ1-5; the D gene is possibly TRBD1 (5 bases). CDR3 length equals 16 residues. Germline V gene sequence: CDR1 MNHNY, CDR2 SVGAGI (reference sequence). Trimming took off 2 bases at V and 1 base at J, with 12 bases between the two ends. The CDR3 DNA reads as TGTGCCAGCAGTTACGCAGGGAAAGGGAGCAATCAGCCCCAGCATTTT. It codes for CASSYAGKGSNQPQHF.

This clonotype occurred many times. V is TRBV11-1 and J is TRBJ2-2, with D perhaps assigned TRBD1 or TRBD2 (5 bases each). V gave up 4 bases and J gave up 5 bases, with 11 bases separating them. The CDR3 totals 14 residues. Germline V gene sequence: CDR1 SGHAT, CDR2 FQDESV (reference sequence). CDR3: CASSSGSGTGELFF. The CDR3 bases are TGTGCCAGCAGCTCAGGGTCGGGGACCGGGGAGCTGTTTTTT.